A single sample gave rise to the 15 T cell receptor beta chains below, sequenced in a study of metastatic and nonmetastatic thyroid tumors. Via MiXCR, TCRdb re-called the PCR reads. The sample shows 23,000 or so clones, about 20% of them seen only once. Before thyroid surgery, none of the patients had received any treatment. The sequenced sample was blood. The origin of the receptors is a female donor with papillary thyroid cancer or a benign thyroid nodule (not recorded which). Some clones in this sample may be carry-over from other donors' samples.

V gene TRBV14 combines with J gene TRBJ1-2, with 7 bases aligning to TRBD1. CDR1 and CDR2 from the germline V gene are SGHDN and FVKESK. CDR3 length: 16 amino acids. V was pared by 2 bases and J by 4 bases, with 10 bases of the junction left unmatched. DNA of the CDR3: TGTGCCAGCAGCCAATCCCCGGGACAGATGGCCTATGGCTACACCTTC. Amino acid sequence: CASSQSPGQMAYGYTF.

This clone was detected ten times or more. V and J are TRBV3-1 and TRBJ1-2, with D perhaps matching TRBD1 (6 bases). The length of the CDR3 is 14 residues. Trimming removed 0 bases from V and 6 bases from J, with 11 bases in between. Germline CDR1 reads LGHDT; CDR2 reads YNNKEL (reference sequence). The CDR3 DNA is TGTGCCAGCAGCCAAGATGGGGGGCCCCATGGCTACACCTTC. Translation: CASSQDGGPHGYTF.

This clone was detected many times. This sequence joins TRBV5-1 and TRBJ2-5; 8 bases match TRBD1. The CDR3 loop spans 14 amino acids. The V gene end was trimmed by 5 bases and the J gene end by 5 bases; junction bases not matched to a gene: 8. Germline V gene lookup returns CDR1 SGHRS and CDR2 YFSETQ. CDR3 sequence (DNA): TGCGCCAGCAGTTCCACCGACAGGGGCGAGACCCAGTACTTC. Its protein product is CASSSTDRGETQYF.

This clone has a count of ten or more. A read error may be the cause here, since a much bigger clone is one base away. The genes are TRBV6-6 and TRBJ1-1, with D perhaps matching TRBD1 (5 bases). CDR3 size: 17 residues. Per the germline V gene, CDR1 is MNHNY and CDR2 is SVGAGI (reference sequence). V was shortened by 2 bases and J by 4 bases, with 20 bases between the two germline ends. In DNA form, the CDR3 reads TGTGCCAGCAGTTACCAAATGGGGAGTCGGGGGAGCACTGAAGCTTTCTTT. Its translation: CASSYQMGSRGSTEAFF.

This clone was seen a few times. The chain couples TRBV15 to TRBJ1-2, with D possibly being TRBD1 (6 bases). V was cut by 3 bases and J by 9 bases, with 20 bases left in between. Germline loops: CDR1 LNHNV, CDR2 YYDKDF (reference sequence). This CDR3 comprises 15 residues. The CDR3: CATSSIGRGLISYTF. The CDR3 bases are TGTGCCACCAGCAGCATCGGCAGGGGCCTTATTAGCTACACCTTC.

This clone has ten or more counts. This chain joins TRBV10-3 and TRBJ2-2, with D possibly matching TRBD2 (5 bases). Trimming took 4 bases from V and 5 from J, leaving 11 bases between them. The CDR3 is 14 residues long. Per the germline V gene, CDR1 is ENHRY and CDR2 is SYGVKD. Here the CDR3 DNA reads TGTGCCATCAGTGCAGAGGCGGGTACCGGGGAGCTGTTTTTT. Its protein is CAISAEAGTGELFF.

This clone came up many times. The chain is built from TRBV7-6 and TRBJ2-4; 7 bases match TRBD2. The CDR3 runs to 12 residues. The V gene's germline CDR1 is SGHVS and CDR2 FNYEAQ. V dropped 3 bases and J dropped 8; count of bases not matched to a gene: 1. The DNA for the CDR3 is TGTGCCAGCAGCTTGGGGGGGGACATTCAGTACTTC. This encodes CASSLGGDIQYF. Supplemented by reference TRBV7-6 and TRBJ2-4, the full variable domain reads GAGVSQSPRYKVTKRGQDVALRCDPISGHVSLYWYRQALGQGPEFLTYFNYEAQQDKSGLPNDRFSAERPEGSISTLTIQRTEQRDSAMYRCASSLGGDIQYFGAGTRLSVL.

This clone was counted ten times or more. The V call is TRBV28, the J call TRBJ1-5; unclear D gene. There are 15 residues in the CDR3. The ends were cut back, 7 bases at V and 1 base at J, with 14 bases in the middle. The germline gives CDR1 MDHEN, CDR2 SYDVKM. The CDR3 coding sequence is TGTGCCAGCATTCCGGGAGTGGGAAGCAATCAGCCCCAGCATTTT. Amino acid sequence: CASIPGVGSNQPQHF.

This clone has a count of ten or more. This chain joins TRBV20-1 and TRBJ2-3; 8 bases align to TRBD2. The germline gives CDR1 DFQATT, CDR2 SNEGSKA (reference sequence). Unmatched junction bases numbered 4, after V lost 3 bases and J lost 5 bases. The CDR3 covers 13 residues. For the CDR3, the DNA is TGCAGTGCTAGGCGTACTAGCGGAGATACGCAGTATTTT. It encodes CSARRTSGDTQYF.

The rearrangement uses TRBV27 and TRBJ1-6; no clear D. The CDR3 spans 16 residues. Trimming shortened V by 5 bases and J by 7 bases, and 18 bases separated the two germline ends. Germline lookup yields CDR1 MNHEY and CDR2 SMNVEV (reference sequence). The CDR3 loop is CASSPFLGEWNSPLHF. The CDR3 DNA reads as TGTGCCAGCAGTCCCTTTTTGGGTGAGTGGAATTCACCCCTCCACTTT.

This clone was seen a few times. At one boundary the junction diverges from the germline segment, which might be a read error. V is TRBV2 and J is TRBJ1-6; D might be TRBD1 (5 bases). From germline, CDR1 is SNHLY and CDR2 FYNNEI. CDR3 length: 14 residues. CDR3 sequence: CASSDIGESAPIHF. The CDR3 DNA follows: TGTGCCAGCAGTGATATAGGGGAGTCGGCACCCATCCACTTT.

This clone is termed medium-sized. This chain joins TRBV20-1 and TRBJ2-7, with TRBD2 matching 9 bases. V lost 6 bases and J lost 4; bases outside the gene matches: 10. Per germline, CDR1 DFQATT and CDR2 SNEGSKA (reference sequence). CDR3 length: 14 amino acids. CDR3 in amino acids: CSAQSLAGLYEQYF. As DNA, the CDR3 is TGCAGTGCGCAAAGCCTAGCGGGGCTGTACGAGCAGTACTTC.

V gene TRBV2 combines with J gene TRBJ2-6; TRBD1 matches at 8 bases. CDR3 size: 19 residues. Germline V CDR1 and CDR2: SNHLY, FYNNEI. The ends lost 2 bases at V and 0 bases at J; junction bases unmatched: 9. CDR3 loop: CASSEWLGQGASGANVLTF. The DNA for the CDR3 is TGTGCCAGCAGTGAATGGCTTGGACAGGGCGCCTCTGGGGCCAACGTCCTGACTTTC.

This clone is deemed medium-sized. CDR3 loop: CSGLEERGSSYEQYF. Written as DNA, the CDR3 is TGCAGTGGGCTAGAGGAGCGGGGGAGCTCCTACGAGCAGTACTTC. The rearrangement uses TRBV20-1 and TRBJ2-7; 8 positions agree with TRBD2. Trimming took 7 bases from V and 0 from J; bases not matched to a gene: 11. This CDR3 is 15 amino acids long. Per germline, CDR1 DFQATT and CDR2 SNEGSKA (reference sequence).

This chain's CDR3 is CASSIGTSGELFF. The DNA for the CDR3 is TGTGCCAGTAGTATCGGGACATCAGGGGAGCTGTTTTTT. V gene TRBV19 combines with J gene TRBJ2-2, with D possibly matching TRBD1 (6 bases). The CDR3 loop spans 13 amino acids. The V gene's germline CDR1 is LNHDA and CDR2 SQIVND (reference sequence). V was trimmed by 3 bases and J by 8 bases, leaving 10 bases between them.